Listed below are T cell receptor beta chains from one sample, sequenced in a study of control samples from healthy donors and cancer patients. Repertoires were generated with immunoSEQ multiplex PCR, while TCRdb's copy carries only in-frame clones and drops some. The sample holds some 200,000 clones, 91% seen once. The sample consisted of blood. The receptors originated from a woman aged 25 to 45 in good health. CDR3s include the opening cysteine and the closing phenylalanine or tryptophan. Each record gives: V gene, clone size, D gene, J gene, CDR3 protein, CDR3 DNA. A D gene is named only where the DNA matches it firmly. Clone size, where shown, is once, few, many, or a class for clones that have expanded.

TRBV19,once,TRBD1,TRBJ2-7,CASTRDRGDEQYF,TGTGCCAGTACCCGGGACAGGGGTGACGAGCAGTACTTC
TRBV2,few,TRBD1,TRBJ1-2,CASSPLGQGFNYGYTF,TGTGCCAGCAGTCCCCTGGGACAGGGTTTTAACTATGGCTACACCTTC
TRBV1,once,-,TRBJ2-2,CTSSQDPAGNSTGELFF,TGCACCAGCAGCCAAGACCCAGCGGGGAACTCCACCGGGGAGCTGTTTTTT
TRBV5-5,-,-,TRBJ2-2,CASSLQGRTGELFF,TGTGCCAGCAGCTTGCAGGGGCGGACCGGGGAGCTGTTTTTT
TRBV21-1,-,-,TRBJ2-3,CASSIAGDHTDTQYF,TGTGCCAGCAGCATCGCAGGGGACCACACAGATACGCAGTATTTT
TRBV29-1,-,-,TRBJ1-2,CSVEEDQTANYGYTF,TGCAGCGTTGAAGAAGACCAGACAGCTAACTATGGCTACACCTTC
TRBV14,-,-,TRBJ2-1,CASSQAGPSYNEQFF,TGTGCCAGCAGCCAAGCAGGACCCTCCTACAATGAGCAGTTCTTC
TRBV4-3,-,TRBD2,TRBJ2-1,CASSQVGTSGRSGYNEQFF,TGCGCCAGCAGCCAAGTCGGGACTAGCGGGAGGTCGGGATACAATGAGCAGTTCTTC
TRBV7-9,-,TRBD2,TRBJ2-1,CASSSLSGGAYNEQFF,TGTGCCAGCAGCTCTCTCAGCGGGGGGGCCTACAATGAGCAGTTCTTC
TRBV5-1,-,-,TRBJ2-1,CASSRVDDAPYEQFF,TGCGCCAGCAGTAGGGTGGACGACGCCCCCTATGAGCAGTTCTTC
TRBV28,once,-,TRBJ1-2,CASSYIYGYTF,TGTGCCAGCAGTTACATCTATGGCTACACCTTC
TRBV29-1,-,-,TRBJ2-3,CSVEAPRDTQYF,TGCAGCGTTGAAGCCCCTAGGGATACGCAGTATTTT
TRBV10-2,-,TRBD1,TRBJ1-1,CASTLTGVTEAFF,TGCGCCAGCACCTTGACAGGGGTCACTGAAGCTTTCTTT
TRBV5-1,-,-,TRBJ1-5,CASSLDGDNQPQHF,TGCGCCAGCAGCTTGGACGGGGACAATCAGCCCCAGCATTTT
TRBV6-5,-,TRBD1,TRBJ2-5,CASTSPGQGAETQYF,TGTGCCAGCACCTCGCCGGGACAGGGGGCGGAGACCCAGTACTTC
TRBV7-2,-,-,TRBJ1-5,CASSLDRSNQPQHF,TGTGCCAGCAGCTTAGACAGGTCCAATCAGCCCCAGCATTTT
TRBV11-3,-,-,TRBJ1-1,CASSPGLGTEAFF,TGTGCCAGCAGCCCCGGACTAGGGACTGAAGCTTTCTTT
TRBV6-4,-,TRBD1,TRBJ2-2,CASSVGDRDTGELFF,TGTGCCAGCAGTGTAGGGGACAGGGACACCGGGGAGCTGTTTTTT
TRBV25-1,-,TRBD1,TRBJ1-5,CASSESGGGQPQHF,TGTGCCAGCAGTGAATCAGGGGGGGGTCAGCCCCAGCATTTT
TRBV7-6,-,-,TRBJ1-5,CASSSGLKTNQPQHF,TGTGCCAGCAGCTCGGGACTCAAAACGAATCAGCCCCAGCATTTT
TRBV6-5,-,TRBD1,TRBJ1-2,CASRGDSYGYTF,TGTGCCAGCAGAGGGGACAGCTATGGCTACACCTTC
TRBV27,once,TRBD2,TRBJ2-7,CASSLWGGYEQYF,TGTGCCAGCAGTTTATGGGGGGGGTACGAGCAGTACTTC
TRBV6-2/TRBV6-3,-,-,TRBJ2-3,CASTPGTSSTDTQYF,TGTGCCAGCACCCCGGGGACCTCTAGCACAGATACGCAGTATTTT
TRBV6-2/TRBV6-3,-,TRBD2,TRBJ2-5,CASSYSTAGGPREQYF,TGTGCCAGCAGTTACTCGACAGCGGGAGGGCCGCGAGAGCAGTACTTC
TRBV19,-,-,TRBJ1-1,CASSLHRDGEAFF,TGTGCCAGTAGTCTTCACCGGGACGGTGAAGCTTTCTTT
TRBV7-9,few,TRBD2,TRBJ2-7,CASSLAVYEQYF,TGTGCCAGCAGCCTAGCGGTCTACGAGCAGTACTTC
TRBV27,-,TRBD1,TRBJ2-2,CASTPRQGAGELFF,TGTGCCAGCACCCCACGACAGGGGGCCGGGGAGCTGTTTTTT
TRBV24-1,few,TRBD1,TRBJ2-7,CATSDLWDSEQYF,TGTGCCACCAGTGATTTGTGGGACAGCGAGCAGTACTTC
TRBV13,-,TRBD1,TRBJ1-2,CASSLGQGVVGYTF,TGTGCCAGCAGCTTGGGACAGGGGGTTGTTGGCTACACCTTC
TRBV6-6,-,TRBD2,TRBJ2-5,CASSNPLAGGPETQYF,TGTGCCAGCAGTAACCCCCTAGCGGGGGGGCCAGAGACCCAGTACTTC
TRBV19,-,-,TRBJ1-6,CASSTGNRNSPLHF,TGTGCCAGTAGTACAGGGAATCGTAATTCACCCCTCCACTTT
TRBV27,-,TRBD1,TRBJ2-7,CASSLSQGGTYEQYF,TGTGCCAGCAGTTTATCACAGGGGGGTACCTACGAGCAGTACTTC
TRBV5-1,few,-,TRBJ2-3,CASSLEATDTQYF,TGCGCCAGCAGCTTGGAGGCCACAGATACGCAGTATTTT
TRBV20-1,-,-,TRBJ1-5,CSASYSNQPQHF,TGCAGTGCGAGTTATAGCAATCAGCCCCAGCATTTT
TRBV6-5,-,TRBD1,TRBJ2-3,CASSWDRVGTDTQYF,TGTGCCAGCAGTTGGGACAGGGTGGGCACAGATACGCAGTATTTT
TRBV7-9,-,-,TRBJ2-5,CASRQASYQETQYF,TGTGCCAGCCGACAGGCGTCTTACCAAGAGACCCAGTACTTC
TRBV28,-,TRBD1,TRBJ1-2,CASSLQGDYGYTF,TGTGCCAGCAGTTTACAGGGGGACTATGGCTACACCTTC
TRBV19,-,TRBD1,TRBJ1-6,CASSINRDSYNSPLHF,TGTGCCAGTAGTATAAACCGGGACAGCTATAATTCACCCCTCCACTTT
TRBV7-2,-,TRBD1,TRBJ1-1,CASSLGGDRGLGMNTEAFF,TGTGCCAGCAGCTTAGGCGGGGACAGAGGATTAGGGATGAACACTGAAGCTTTCTTT
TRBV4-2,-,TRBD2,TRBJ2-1,CASSQETSSYNEQFF,TGTGCCAGCAGCCAAGAGACTAGCTCTTACAATGAGCAGTTCTTC
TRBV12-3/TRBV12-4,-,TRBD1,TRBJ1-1,CASSLGRGKAFF,TGTGCCAGCAGTTTAGGCAGGGGGAAAGCTTTCTTT
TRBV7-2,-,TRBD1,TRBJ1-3,CASSTTGVPSGNTIYF,TGTGCCAGCAGCACCACAGGGGTCCCCTCTGGAAACACCATATATTTT
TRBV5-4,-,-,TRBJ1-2,CASSYDKNYGYTF,TGTGCCAGCAGCTATGACAAAAACTATGGCTACACCTTC
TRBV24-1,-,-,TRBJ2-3,CATSDVGGEWVDTQYF,TGTGCCACCAGTGATGTCGGGGGAGAGTGGGTAGATACGCAGTATTTT
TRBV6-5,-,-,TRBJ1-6,CASTSDGAHNSPLHF,TGTGCCAGCACATCCGACGGGGCCCATAATTCACCCCTCCACTTT
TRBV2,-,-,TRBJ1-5,CASSEPGGLEPQHF,TGTGCCAGCAGTGAACCCGGGGGGCTAGAGCCCCAGCATTTT
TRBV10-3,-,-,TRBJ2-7,CAISLQGYEQYF,TGTGCCATCAGCCTACAGGGCTACGAGCAGTACTTC
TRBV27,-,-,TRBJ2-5,CASSLPQETQYF,TGTGCCAGCAGTTTACCCCAAGAGACCCAGTACTTC
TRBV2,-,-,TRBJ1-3,CASSSNTGNTIYF,TGTGCCAGCAGTTCTAACACCGGGAACACCATATATTTT
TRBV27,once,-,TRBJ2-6,CASRRPGQHSGANVLTF,TGTGCCAGCAGGAGGCCAGGGCAACACTCTGGGGCCAACGTCCTGACTTTC
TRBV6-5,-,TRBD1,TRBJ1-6,CASTIPGQGSPLHF,TGTGCCAGCACCATCCCGGGACAGGGTTCACCCCTCCACTTT
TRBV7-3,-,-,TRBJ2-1,CASSLTSGTYNEQFF,TGTGCCAGCAGCTTAACTAGCGGAACCTACAATGAGCAGTTCTTC
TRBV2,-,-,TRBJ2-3,CASFGRMSTDTQYF,TGTGCCAGCTTCGGCAGGATGAGCACAGATACGCAGTATTTT